The entry that follows covers one T cell receptor beta chain sequence. Antigen: not known. cDNA libraries for TCR beta contained unique molecular identifiers. TCRdb re-analysed the PCR reads in MiXCR, keeping a single row per CDR3 protein. Of fewer than 700,000 distinct CDR3 sequences listed, roughly 40% are singletons. This specimen comes from a study of post-analysis software for immune sequencing data. Overall study findings and caveats: Higher frequency in patients than in controls was seen for 5 or 6 TRBV segments, with TRBV5-6, TRBV5-1 and TRBV20-1 among them. The study found significantly lower normalized Chao1 diversity in multiple sclerosis patients than in controls. Samples prepared in the same batch strongly co-clustered by F measure.

CDR3 size: 15 residues. V was trimmed by 6 bases and J by 0 bases, leaving 14 bases between them. Germline CDR1 KGHSH, CDR2 LQKENI. The sequence came from a girl aged 10 to 17 with multiple sclerosis. V gene TRBV18 combines with J gene TRBJ1-2; no reliable D call. The sample consisted of blood. The CDR3 here is CASSTLAETNYGYTF. The CDR3 nucleotides are TGTGCCAGCTCCACTTTGGCGGAGACTAACTATGGCTACACCTTC. The complete variable domain, with remaining parts taken from reference TRBV18 and TRBJ1-2, reads NAGVMQNPRHLVRRRGQEARLRCSPMKGHSHVYWYRQLPEEGLKFMVYLQKENIIDESGMPKERFSAEFPKEGPSILRIQQVVRGDSAAYFCASSTLAETNYGYTFGSGTRLTVV.